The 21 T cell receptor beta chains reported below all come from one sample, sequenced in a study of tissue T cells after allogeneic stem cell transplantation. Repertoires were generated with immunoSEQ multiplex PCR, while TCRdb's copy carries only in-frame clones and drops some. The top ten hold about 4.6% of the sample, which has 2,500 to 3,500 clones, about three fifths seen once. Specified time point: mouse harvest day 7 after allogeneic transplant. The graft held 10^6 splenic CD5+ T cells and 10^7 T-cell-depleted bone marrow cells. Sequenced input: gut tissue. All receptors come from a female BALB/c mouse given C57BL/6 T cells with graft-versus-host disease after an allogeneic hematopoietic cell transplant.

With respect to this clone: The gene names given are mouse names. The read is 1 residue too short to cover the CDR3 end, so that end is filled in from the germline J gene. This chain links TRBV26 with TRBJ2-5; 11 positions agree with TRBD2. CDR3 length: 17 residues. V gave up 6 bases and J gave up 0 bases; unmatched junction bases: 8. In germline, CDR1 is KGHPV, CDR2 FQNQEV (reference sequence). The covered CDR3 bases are TGTGCCAGCAGCCGGGACTGGGGGACTTATAACCAAGACACCCAGTAC. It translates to CASSRDWGTYNQDTQY. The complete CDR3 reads CASSRDWGTYNQDTQYF. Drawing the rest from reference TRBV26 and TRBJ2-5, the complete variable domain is NSKVIQTPRYLVKGQGQKAKMRCIPEKGHPVVFWYQQNKNNEFKFLINFQNQEVLQQIDMTEKRFSAECPSNSPCSLEIQSSEAGDSALYLCASSRDWGTYNQDTQYFGPGTRLLVL.

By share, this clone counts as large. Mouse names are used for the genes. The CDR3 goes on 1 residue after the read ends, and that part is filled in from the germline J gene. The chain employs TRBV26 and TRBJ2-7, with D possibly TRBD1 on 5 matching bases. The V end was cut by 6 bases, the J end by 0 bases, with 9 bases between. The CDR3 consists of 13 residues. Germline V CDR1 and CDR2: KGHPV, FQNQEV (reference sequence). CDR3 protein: CASSRAISYEQYF. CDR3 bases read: TGTGCCAGCAGCAGGGCAATCTCCTATGAACAGTAC.

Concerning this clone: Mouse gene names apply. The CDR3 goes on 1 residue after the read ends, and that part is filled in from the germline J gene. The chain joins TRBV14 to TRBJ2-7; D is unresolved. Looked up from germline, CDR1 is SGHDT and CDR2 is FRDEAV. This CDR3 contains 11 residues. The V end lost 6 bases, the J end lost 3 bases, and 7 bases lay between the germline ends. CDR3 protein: CASIGSYEQYF. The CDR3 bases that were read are TGTGCCAGCATTGGCAGCTATGAACAGTAC.

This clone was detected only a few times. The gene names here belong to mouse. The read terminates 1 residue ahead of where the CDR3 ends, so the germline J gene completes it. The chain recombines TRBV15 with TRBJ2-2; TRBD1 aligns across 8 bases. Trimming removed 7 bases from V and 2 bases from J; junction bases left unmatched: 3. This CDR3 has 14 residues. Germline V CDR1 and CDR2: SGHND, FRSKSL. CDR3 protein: CASIRGHNTGQLYF. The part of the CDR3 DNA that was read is TGTGCCAGCATCAGGGGGCACAACACCGGGCAGCTCTAC.

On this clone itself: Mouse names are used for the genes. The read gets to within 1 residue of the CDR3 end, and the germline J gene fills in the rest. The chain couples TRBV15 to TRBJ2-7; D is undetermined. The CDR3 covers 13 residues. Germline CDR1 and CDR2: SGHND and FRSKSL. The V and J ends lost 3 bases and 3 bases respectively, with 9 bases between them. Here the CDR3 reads CASSFPGYYEQYF. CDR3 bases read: TGTGCCAGCAGTTTTCCAGGATACTATGAACAGTAC.

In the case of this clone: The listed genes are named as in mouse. CDR3 DNA (partial): TGCTCCAGCAGTCAGGACTGGGACTCCTATGAACAGTAC. Translation gives CSSSQDWDSYEQY. The CDR3 in its entirety is CSSSQDWDSYEQYF. This chain connects TRBV23 to TRBJ2-7; TRBD2 is the table's D call and was not checked against the DNA. The read finishes 1 residue shy of the CDR3 end, and the germline J gene is used to complete it. The CDR3 spans 14 residues. Germline-derived CDR1 and CDR2 are KGHTA and FQNQQP. The complete variable domain, with remaining parts taken from reference TRBV23 and TRBJ2-7, reads DAAVTQKPRYLIKMKGQEAEMKCIPEKGHTAVFWYQQKQSKELKFLIYFQNQQPLDQIDMVKERFSAVCPSSSLCSLGIRTCEAEDSALYLCSSSQDWDSYEQYFGPGTRLTVL.

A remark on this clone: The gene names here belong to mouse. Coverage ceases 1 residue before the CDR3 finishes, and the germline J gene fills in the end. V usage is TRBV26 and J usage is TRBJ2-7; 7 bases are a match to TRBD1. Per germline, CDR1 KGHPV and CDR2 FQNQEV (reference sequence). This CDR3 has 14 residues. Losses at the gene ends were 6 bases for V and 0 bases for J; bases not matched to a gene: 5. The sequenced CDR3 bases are TGTGCCAGCAGCTCGGGACAGAGCTCCTATGAACAGTAC. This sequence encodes CASSSGQSSYEQY. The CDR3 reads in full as CASSSGQSSYEQYF.

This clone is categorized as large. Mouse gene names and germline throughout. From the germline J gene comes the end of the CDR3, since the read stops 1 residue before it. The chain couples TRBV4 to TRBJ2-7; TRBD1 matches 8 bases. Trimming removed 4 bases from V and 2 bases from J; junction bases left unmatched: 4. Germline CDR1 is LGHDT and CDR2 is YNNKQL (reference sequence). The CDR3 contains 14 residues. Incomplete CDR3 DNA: TGTGCCAGCAGCTCAGGACAGGGACCCTATGAACAGTAC. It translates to CASSSGQGPYEQY. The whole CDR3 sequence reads CASSSGQGPYEQYF.

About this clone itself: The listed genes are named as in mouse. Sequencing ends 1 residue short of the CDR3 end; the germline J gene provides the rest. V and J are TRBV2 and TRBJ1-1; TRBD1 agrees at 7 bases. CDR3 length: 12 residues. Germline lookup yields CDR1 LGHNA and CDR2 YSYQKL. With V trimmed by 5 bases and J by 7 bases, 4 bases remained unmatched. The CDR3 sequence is CASSKGDREVFF. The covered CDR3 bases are TGTGCCAGCAGCAAGGGGGACAGAGAAGTCTTC.

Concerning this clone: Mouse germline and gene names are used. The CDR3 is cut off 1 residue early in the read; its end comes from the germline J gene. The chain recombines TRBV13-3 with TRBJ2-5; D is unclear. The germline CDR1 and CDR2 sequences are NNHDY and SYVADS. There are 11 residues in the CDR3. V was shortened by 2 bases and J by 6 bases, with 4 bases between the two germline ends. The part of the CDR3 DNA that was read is TGTGCCAGCAGTGAGGGGGACACCCAGTAC. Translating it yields CASSEGDTQY. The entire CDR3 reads CASSEGDTQYF.

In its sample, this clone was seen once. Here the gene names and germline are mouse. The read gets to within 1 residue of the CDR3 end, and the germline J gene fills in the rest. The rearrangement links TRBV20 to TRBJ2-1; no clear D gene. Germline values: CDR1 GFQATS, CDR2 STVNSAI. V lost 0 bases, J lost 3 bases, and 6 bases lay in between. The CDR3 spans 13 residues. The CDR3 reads CGARDNSYAEQFF. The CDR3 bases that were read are TGTGGTGCTAGGGATAACAGCTATGCTGAGCAGTTC.

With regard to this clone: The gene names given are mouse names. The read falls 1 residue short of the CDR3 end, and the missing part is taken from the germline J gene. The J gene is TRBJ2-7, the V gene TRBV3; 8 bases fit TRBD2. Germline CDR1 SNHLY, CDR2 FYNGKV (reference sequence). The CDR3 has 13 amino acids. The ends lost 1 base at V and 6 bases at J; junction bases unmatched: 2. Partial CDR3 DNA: TGTGCCAGCAGCTTAGAGGGGGGGGCTGAACAGTAC. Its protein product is CASSLEGGAEQY. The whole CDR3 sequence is CASSLEGGAEQYF.

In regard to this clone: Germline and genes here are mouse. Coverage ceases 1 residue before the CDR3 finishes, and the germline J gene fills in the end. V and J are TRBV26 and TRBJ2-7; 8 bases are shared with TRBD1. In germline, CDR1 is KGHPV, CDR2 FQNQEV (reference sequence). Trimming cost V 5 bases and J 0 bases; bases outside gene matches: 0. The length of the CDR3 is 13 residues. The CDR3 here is CASSGQGSYEQYF. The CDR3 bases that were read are TGTGCCAGCAGTGGACAGGGCTCCTATGAACAGTAC.

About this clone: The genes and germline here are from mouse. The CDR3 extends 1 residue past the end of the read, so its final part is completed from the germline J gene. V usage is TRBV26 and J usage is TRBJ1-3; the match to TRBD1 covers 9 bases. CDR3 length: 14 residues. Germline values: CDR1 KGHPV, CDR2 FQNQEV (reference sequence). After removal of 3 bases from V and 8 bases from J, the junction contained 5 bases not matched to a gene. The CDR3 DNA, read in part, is TGTGCCAGCAGTCTACCGGGACAGGGAGATACGCTCTAT. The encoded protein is CASSLPGQGDTLY. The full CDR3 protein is CASSLPGQGDTLYF.

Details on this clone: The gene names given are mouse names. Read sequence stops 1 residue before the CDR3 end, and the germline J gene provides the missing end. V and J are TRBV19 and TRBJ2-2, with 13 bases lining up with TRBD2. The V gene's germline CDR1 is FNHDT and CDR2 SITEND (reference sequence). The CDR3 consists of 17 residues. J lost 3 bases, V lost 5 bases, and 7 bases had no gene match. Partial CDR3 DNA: TGTGCCAGCAGCCAGGGACTGGGGGGGGCGGACACCGGGCAGCTCTAC. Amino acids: CASSQGLGGADTGQLY. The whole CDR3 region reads CASSQGLGGADTGQLYF.

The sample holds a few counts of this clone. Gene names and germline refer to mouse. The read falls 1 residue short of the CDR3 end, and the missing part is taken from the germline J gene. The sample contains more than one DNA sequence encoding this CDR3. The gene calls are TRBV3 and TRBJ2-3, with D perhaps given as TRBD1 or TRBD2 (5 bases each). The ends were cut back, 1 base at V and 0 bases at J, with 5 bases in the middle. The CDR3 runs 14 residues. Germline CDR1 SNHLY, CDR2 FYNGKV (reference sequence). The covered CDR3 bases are TGTGCCAGCAGCTTAGGGGGGAGTGCAGAAACGCTGTAT. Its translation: CASSLGGSAETLY. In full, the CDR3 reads CASSLGGSAETLYF.

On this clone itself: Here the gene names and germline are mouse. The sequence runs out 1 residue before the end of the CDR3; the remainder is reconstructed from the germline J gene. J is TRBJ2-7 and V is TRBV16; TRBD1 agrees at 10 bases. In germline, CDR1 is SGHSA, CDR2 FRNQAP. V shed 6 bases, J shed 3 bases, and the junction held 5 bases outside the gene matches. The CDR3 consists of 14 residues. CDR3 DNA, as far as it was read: TGTGCAAGCAGGCCCGGGACAGGGGACTATGAACAGTAC. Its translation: CASRPGTGDYEQY. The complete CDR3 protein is CASRPGTGDYEQYF.

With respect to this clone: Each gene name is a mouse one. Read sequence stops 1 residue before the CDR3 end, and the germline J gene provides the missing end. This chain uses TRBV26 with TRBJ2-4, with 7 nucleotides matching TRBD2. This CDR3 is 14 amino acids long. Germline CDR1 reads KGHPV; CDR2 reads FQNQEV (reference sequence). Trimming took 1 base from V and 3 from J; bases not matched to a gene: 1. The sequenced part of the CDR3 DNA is TGTGCCAGCAGTCTGTGGGGGGGGCAAAACACCTTGTAC. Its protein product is CASSLWGGQNTLY. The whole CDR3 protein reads CASSLWGGQNTLYF.

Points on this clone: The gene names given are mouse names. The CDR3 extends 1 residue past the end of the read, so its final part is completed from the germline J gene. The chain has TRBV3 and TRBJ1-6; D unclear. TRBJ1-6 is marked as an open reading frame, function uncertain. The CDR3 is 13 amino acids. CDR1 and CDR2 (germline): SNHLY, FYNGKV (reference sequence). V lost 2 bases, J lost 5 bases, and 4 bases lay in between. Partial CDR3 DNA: TGTGCCAGCAGCTTAAACAATAATTCGCCCCTCTAC. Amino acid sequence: CASSLNNNSPLY. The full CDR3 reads CASSLNNNSPLYF.

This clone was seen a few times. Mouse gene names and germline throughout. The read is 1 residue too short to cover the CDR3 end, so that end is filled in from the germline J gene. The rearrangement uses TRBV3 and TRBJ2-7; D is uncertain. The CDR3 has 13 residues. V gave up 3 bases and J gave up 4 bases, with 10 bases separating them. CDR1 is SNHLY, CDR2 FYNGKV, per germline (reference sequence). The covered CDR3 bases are TGTGCCAGCAGCTTGCGGCAGACTTATGAACAGTAC. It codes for CASSLRQTYEQY. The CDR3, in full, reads CASSLRQTYEQYF.

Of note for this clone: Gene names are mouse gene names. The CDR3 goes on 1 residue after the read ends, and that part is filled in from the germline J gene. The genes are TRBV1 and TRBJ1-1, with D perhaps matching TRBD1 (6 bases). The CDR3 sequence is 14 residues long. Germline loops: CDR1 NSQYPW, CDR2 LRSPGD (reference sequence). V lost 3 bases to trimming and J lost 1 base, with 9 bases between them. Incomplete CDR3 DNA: TGCACCTGCAGTGCCCGGGACAAAAACACAGAAGTCTTC. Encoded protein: CTCSARDKNTEVF. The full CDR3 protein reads CTCSARDKNTEVFF.